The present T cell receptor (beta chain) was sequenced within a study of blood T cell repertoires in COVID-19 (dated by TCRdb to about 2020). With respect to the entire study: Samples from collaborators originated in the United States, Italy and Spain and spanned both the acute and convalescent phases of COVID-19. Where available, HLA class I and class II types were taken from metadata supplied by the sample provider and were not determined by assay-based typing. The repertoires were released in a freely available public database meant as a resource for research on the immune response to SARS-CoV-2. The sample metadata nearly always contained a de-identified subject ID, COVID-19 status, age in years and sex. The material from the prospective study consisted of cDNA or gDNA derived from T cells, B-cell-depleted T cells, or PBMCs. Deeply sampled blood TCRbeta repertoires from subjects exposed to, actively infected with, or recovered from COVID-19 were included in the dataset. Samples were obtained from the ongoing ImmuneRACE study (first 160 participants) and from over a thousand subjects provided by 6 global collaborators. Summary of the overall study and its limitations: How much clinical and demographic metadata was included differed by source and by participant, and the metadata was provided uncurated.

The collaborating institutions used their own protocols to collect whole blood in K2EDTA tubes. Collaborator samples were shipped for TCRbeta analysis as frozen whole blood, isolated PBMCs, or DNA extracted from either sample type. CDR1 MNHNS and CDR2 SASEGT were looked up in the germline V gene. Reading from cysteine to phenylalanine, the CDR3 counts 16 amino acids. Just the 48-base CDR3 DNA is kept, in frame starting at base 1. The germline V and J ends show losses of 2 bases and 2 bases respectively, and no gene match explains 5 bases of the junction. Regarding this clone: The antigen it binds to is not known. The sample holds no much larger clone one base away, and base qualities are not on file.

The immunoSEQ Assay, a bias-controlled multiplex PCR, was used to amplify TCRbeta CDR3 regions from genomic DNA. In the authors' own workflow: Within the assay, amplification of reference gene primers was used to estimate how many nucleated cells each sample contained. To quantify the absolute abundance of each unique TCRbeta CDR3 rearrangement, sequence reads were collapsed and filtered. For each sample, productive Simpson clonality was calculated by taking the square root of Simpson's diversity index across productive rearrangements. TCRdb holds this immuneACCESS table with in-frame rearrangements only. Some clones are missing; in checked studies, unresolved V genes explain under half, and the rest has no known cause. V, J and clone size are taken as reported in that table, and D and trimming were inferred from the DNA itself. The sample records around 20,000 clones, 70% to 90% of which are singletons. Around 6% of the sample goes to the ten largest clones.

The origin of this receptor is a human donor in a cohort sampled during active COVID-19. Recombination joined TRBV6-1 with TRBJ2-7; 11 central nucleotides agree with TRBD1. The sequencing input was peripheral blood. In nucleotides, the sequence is TGTGCCAGCAGTGAATTGGGACAGGGGGGGCCCTACGAGCAGTACTTC. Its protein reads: CASSELGQGGPYEQYF.